Each of the 17 T cell receptor beta chains below was sequenced from the same sample in a study of blood T cells in healthy people across ages. Combining a sample-barcoded 5' primer with a J-beta primer mix, a second PCR ran for roughly 6 to 12 cycles. TCRdb re-called the 5' RACE reads with MiXCR, one entry per CDR3 protein. The sample includes over 750,000 distinct CDR3 sequences, about 25% seen only once; the top ten take under 9.5%. These same records also appear under a second study, on T cells of mothers and their children.

Sequencing was performed on blood. These receptors were obtained from a boy between 10 and 17 years old in good health.

The chain uses TRBV28 and TRBJ2-1, with D perhaps given as TRBD1 or TRBD2 (5 bases each). CDR1 is MDHEN and CDR2 is SYDVKM in the germline V gene. The V and J ends lost 6 bases and 2 bases respectively, with 11 bases between them. The CDR3 is made up of 14 amino acids. CDR3 bases: TGTGCCAGCAGCCCGATGGGGGCCTACAATGAGCAGTTCTTC. It codes for CASSPMGAYNEQFF.

The table lists this clonotype with a few counts. The chain carries TRBV7-8 and TRBJ1-6; 9 bases are a match to TRBD1. Germline V gene sequence: CDR1 SGHVS, CDR2 FQNEAQ. This CDR3 is 15 amino acids long. Trimming cost V 5 bases and J 7 bases; bases outside gene matches: 6. The CDR3 spells CASSPRDRDNSPLHF. The CDR3 region has the DNA TGTGCCAGCAGCCCACGGGACAGGGACAATTCACCCCTCCACTTT.

Comment on this clonotype: This may stem from a read error, because a much larger clone lies one nucleotide away. The V call is TRBV11-2, the J call TRBJ2-1, with D possibly TRBD2 on 6 matching bases. This CDR3 comprises 11 residues. Looked up from germline, CDR1 is SGHAT and CDR2 is FQNNGV. V lost 8 bases to trimming and J lost 6 bases, with 8 bases between them. Here the CDR3 DNA reads TGTGCCAGCGGGGGGTCCAATGAGCAGTTCTTC. Its translation: CASGGSNEQFF. Based on the CDR3 plus reference TRBV11-2 and TRBJ2-1, the full variable domain is EAGVAQSPRYKIIEKRQSVAFWCNPISGHATLYWYQQILGQGPKLLIQFQNNGVVDDSQLPKDRFSAERLKGVDSTLKIQPAKLEDSAVYLCASGGSNEQFFGPGTRLTVL.

V is TRBV29-1 and J is TRBJ2-1; 7 nucleotides match TRBD1. V dropped 4 bases and J dropped 0; count of bases not matched to a gene: 3. The germline V gene encodes CDR1 SQVTM and CDR2 ANQGSEA. The CDR3 consists of 14 residues. The CDR3 here is CSVGPGGSYNEQFF. The CDR3, as DNA: TGCAGCGTTGGACCAGGGGGCTCCTACAATGAGCAGTTCTTC.

The chain employs TRBV11-2 and TRBJ2-1; D perhaps matches TRBD2 (6 bases). The germline CDR1 and CDR2 sequences are SGHAT and FQNNGV. The V gene lost 5 bases and the J gene lost 3 bases, with 17 bases spanning the gap. The CDR3 loop spans 16 amino acids. CDR3 protein: CASSPLTSRNYNEQFF. DNA of the CDR3: TGTGCCAGCAGCCCCCTTACTAGCAGGAACTACAATGAGCAGTTCTTC.

The V and J genes are TRBV29-1 and TRBJ2-5, with a tentative D call TRBD1 (6 bases). Germline CDR1 reads SQVTM; CDR2 reads ANQGSEA. V lost 4 bases, J lost 5 bases, and 17 bases lay in between. The CDR3 is made up of 14 amino acids. The CDR3 DNA follows: TGCAGCGTTGCGGGCGCTAATAGGGGGGAGACCCAGTACTTC. Its protein is CSVAGANRGETQYF.

The CDR3 loop reads CASSELKGNYEQYF. The CDR3 DNA reads as TGTGCCAGCAGTGAACTTAAGGGTAACTACGAGCAGTACTTC. The J gene is TRBJ2-7, the V gene TRBV25-1; D is ambiguous. This CDR3 comprises 14 residues. Looked up from germline, CDR1 is MGHDK and CDR2 is SYGVNS. Trimming pared 2 bases from V and 3 bases from J, leaving 11 bases between.

This clonotype was counted only a few times. The chain carries TRBV11-2 and TRBJ2-7; possible D gene TRBD2, 6 bases. The CDR3 length is 14 residues. The V end lost 5 bases, the J end lost 1 base, and 12 bases lay between the germline ends. Germline loops: CDR1 SGHAT, CDR2 FQNNGV. CDR3 in DNA: TGTGCCAGCAGCGCGGGACTGCTTTCCTACGAGCAGTACTTC. This encodes CASSAGLLSYEQYF.

This clonotype was counted a single time. The chain employs TRBV29-1 and TRBJ1-4, with 9 bases aligning to TRBD1. Looked up from germline, CDR1 is SQVTM and CDR2 is ANQGSEA. V trimming: 7 bases; J trimming: 6 bases; junction bases outside the gene matches: 6. This CDR3 region has 13 residues. The CDR3 protein is CSARTGADEKLFF. In nucleotides, the CDR3 is TGCAGCGCTAGGACAGGGGCAGATGAAAAACTGTTTTTT.

This clonotype was seen at least ten times. The rearrangement links TRBV20-1 to TRBJ1-1; D is unclear. With 5 bases removed from V and 0 bases from J, the gap between germline ends came to 7 bases. The CDR3 has 12 amino acids. Per the germline V gene, CDR1 is DFQATT and CDR2 is SNEGSKA (reference sequence). CDR3 loop: CSAGIMNTEAFF. The CDR3 DNA follows: TGCAGTGCTGGAATTATGAACACTGAAGCTTTCTTT.

This chain links TRBV5-1 with TRBJ2-7; D call uncertain. The germline V gene encodes CDR1 SGHRS and CDR2 YFSETQ. The V end was cut by 4 bases, the J end by 2 bases, with 13 bases between. CDR3 length equals 14 residues. In DNA form, the CDR3 reads TGCGCCAGCAGCACGGACCTCTCAGCCTACGAGCAGTACTTC. It is translated as CASSTDLSAYEQYF. The full variable domain, its missing parts supplied by reference TRBV5-1 and TRBJ2-7, is KAGVTQTPRYLIKTRGQQVTLSCSPISGHRSVSWYQQTPGQGLQFLFEYFSETQRNKGNFPGRFSGRQFSNSRSEMNVSTLELGDSALYLCASSTDLSAYEQYFGPGTRLTVT.

V usage is TRBV15 and J usage is TRBJ2-1; D uncertain. Trimming took 0 bases from V and 9 from J, leaving 9 bases between them. The CDR3 spans 13 residues. Germline-derived CDR1 and CDR2 are LNHNV and YYDKDF (reference sequence). The CDR3 sequence: CATSRDGATEQFF. The CDR3 DNA follows: TGTGCCACCAGCAGAGATGGTGCCACTGAGCAGTTCTTC. The full variable domain, in which reference TRBV15 and TRBJ2-1 provide the parts outside the CDR3, is DAMVIQNPRYQVTQFGKPVTLSCSQTLNHNVMYWYQQKSSQAPKLLFHYYDKDFNNEADTPDNFQSRRPNTSFCFLDIRSPGLGDTAMYLCATSRDGATEQFFGPGTRLTVL.

The chain links TRBV28 to TRBJ1-6, with TRBD1 matching 9 bases. J lost 7 bases, V lost 7 bases, and 5 bases had no gene match. The CDR3 totals 14 residues. Germline V gene sequence: CDR1 MDHEN, CDR2 SYDVKM. In DNA, the CDR3 is TGTGCCAGCAACACAGGGGGCTTGAATTCACCCCTCCACTTT. This translates into CASNTGGLNSPLHF.

This clonotype occurred a few times. The J gene is TRBJ1-2, the V gene TRBV4-2, with TRBD1 identical over 9 bases. Germline V gives CDR1 LGHNA, CDR2 YNFKEQ. V gave up 3 bases and J gave up 4 bases; unmatched junction bases: 9. The CDR3 consists of 16 residues. In DNA form, the CDR3 reads TGTGCCAGCAGCCAGGGACAGGGCGCACCCTTCTATGGCTACACCTTC. Residues: CASSQGQGAPFYGYTF.

This clonotype showed up many times. The rearrangement joins TRBV7-2 to TRBJ2-5, with D possibly TRBD2 on 5 matching bases. V lost 4 bases and J lost 5, with 14 bases in between. This CDR3 region has 14 residues. Germline-derived CDR1 and CDR2 are SGHTA and FQGNSA. CDR3 DNA: TGTGCCAGCAGCTCTCCCGGCGGGCGTGAGACCCAGTACTTC. Translating gives CASSSPGGRETQYF.

A word on this clonotype: The junction departs from the called germline gene at one end, perhaps through a read error. The chain combines TRBV12-3 or TRBV12-4 with TRBJ1-2; D not certain. CDR3 length equals 14 residues. CDR3 sequence (DNA): TGTGCCGGCAGTTCCCCAGCAGCGAGCTATGGCTACACCTTC. Its protein is CAGSSPAASYGYTF.

Note on this clonotype: Its ends do not fully match the called genes, so a read error is possible. The chain combines TRBV5-5 with TRBJ2-2; 9 bases fit TRBD1. Germline values: CDR1 SGHKS, CDR2 YYEKEE (reference sequence). The CDR3 loop spans 15 amino acids. The CDR3 protein is CASSQTGQGTGELVF. CDR3 sequence (DNA): TGTGCCAGCAGCCAGACGGGACAGGGCACCGGGGAGCTGGTTTTT.